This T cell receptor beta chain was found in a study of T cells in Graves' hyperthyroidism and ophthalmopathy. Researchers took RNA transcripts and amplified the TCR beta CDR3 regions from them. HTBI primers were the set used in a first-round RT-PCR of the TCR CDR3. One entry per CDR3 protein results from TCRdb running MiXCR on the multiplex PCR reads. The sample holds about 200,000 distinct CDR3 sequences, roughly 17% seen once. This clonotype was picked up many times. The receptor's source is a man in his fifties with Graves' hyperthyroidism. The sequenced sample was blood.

The CDR3 region has the DNA TGTGCCAGCAGCGAATTACGCCAGCCCCAGCATTTT. This codes for CASSELRQPQHF. V gene TRBV12-3 or TRBV12-4 combines with J gene TRBJ1-5; D unclear. The V end lost 6 bases, the J end lost 7 bases, and 10 bases lay between the germline ends. The CDR3 runs to 12 residues.